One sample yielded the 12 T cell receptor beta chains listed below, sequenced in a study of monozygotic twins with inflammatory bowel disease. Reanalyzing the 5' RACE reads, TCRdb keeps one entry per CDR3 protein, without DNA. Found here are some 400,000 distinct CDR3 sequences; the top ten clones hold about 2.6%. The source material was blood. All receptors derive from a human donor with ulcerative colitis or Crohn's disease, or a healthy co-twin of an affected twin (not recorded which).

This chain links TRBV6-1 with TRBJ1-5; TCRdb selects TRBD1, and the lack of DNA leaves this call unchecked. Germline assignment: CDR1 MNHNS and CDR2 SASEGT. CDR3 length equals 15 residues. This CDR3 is CASRGDRSGNQPQHF.

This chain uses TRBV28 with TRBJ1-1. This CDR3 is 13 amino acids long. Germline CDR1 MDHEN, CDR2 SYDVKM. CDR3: CAIKAGGVEEAFF.

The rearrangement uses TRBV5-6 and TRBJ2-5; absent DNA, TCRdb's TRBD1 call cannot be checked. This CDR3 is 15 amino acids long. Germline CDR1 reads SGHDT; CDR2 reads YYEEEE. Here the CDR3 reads CASSSRRGNEETQYF.

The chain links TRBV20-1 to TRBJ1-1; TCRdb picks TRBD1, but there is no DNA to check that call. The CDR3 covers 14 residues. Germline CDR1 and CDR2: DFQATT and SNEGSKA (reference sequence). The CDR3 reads CSTRDRRVSTEAFF.

CDR3 amino acids: CSAMTDPREGFYEQYF. The rearrangement joins TRBV20-1 to TRBJ2-7; TCRdb picks TRBD2, but there is no DNA to check that call. Germline CDR1 and CDR2: DFQATT and SNEGSKA (reference sequence). CDR3 length equals 16 residues.

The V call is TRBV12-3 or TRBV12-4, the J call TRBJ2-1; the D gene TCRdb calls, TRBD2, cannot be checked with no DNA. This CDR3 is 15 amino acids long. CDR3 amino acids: CASSYTRGHYNEQFF.

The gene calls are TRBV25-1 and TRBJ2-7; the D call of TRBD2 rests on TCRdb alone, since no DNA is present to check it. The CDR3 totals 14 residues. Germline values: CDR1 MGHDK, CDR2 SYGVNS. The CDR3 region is CASTFRDSRREQYF.

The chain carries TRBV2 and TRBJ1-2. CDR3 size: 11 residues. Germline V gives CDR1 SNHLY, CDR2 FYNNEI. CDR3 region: CASSWEDGYTF. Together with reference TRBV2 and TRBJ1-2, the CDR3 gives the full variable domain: EPEVTQTPSHQVTQMGQEVILRCVPISNHLYFYWYRQILGQKVEFLVSFYNNEISEKSEIFDDQFSVERPDGSNFTLKIRSTKLEDSAMYFCASSWEDGYTFGSGTRLTVV.

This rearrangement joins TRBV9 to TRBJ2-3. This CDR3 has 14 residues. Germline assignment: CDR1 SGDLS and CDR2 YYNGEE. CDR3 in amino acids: CASSAAVLTDTQYF.

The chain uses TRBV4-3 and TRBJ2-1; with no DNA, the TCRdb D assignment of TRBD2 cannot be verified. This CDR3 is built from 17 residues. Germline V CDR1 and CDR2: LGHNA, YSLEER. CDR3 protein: CASSQARTSGSYNEQFF.

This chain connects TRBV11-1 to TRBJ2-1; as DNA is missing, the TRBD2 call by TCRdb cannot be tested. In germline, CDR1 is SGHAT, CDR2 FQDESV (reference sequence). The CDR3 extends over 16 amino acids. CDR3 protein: CASSLTLAGGRNEQFF.

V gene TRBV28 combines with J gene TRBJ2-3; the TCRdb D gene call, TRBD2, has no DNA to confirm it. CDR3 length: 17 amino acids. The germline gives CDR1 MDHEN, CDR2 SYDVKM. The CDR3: CASSSPGTSGARDTQYF.